Shown below are 13 T cell receptor beta chains from a single sample sequenced in a study of blood T cell repertoires in COVID-19. Sequenced by immunoSEQ multiplex PCR; TCRdb stores in-frame clones only, minus some. This sample carries 380,000 or so clones, 86% of them seen once, and the ten largest clones take 7.1%. The material sequenced was peripheral blood. The receptors stem from a woman aged 55-70 years with COVID-19, enrolled during active disease.

The chain joins TRBV29-1 to TRBJ2-2, with D hard to call. Per germline, CDR1 SQVTM and CDR2 ANQGSEA. Trimming took 3 bases from V and 3 from J, leaving 11 bases between them. This CDR3 is 14 amino acids long. The CDR3 here is CSVDTSLDTGELFF. The CDR3 DNA reads TGCAGCGTTGACACTTCACTTGACACCGGGGAGCTGTTTTTT.

The rearrangement uses TRBV4-1 and TRBJ2-7; a possible D gene is TRBD2 (6 bases). V was shortened by 1 base and J by 2 bases, with 15 bases between the two germline ends. Germline V gene lookup returns CDR1 MGHRA and CDR2 YSYEKL. This CDR3 is built from 16 residues. CDR3 coding DNA: TGCGCCAGCAGCCAAGGGCAAGGCGGGGCTGCCTACGAGCAGTACTTC. It yields the protein CASSQGQGGAAYEQYF.

The chain recombines TRBV9 with TRBJ2-1; 7 bases map to TRBD2. CDR3 length: 17 residues. Germline CDR1 SGDLS, CDR2 YYNGEE. With V trimmed by 0 bases and J by 10 bases, 16 bases remained unmatched. DNA for the CDR3: TGTGCCAGCAGCGTAGGAGGCGGGGGTACCACAAGACCCGAGCAGTTCTTC. Encoded protein: CASSVGGGGTTRPEQFF.

The CDR3 DNA is TGTGCCAGCAGCGAAACGGGGAGCGGCAATCAGCCCCAGCATTTT. It is translated as CASSETGSGNQPQHF. The chain carries TRBV9 and TRBJ1-5; the D is unclear. V lost 3 bases and J lost 2, with 12 bases in between. The CDR3 has 15 amino acids. CDR1 SGDLS and CDR2 YYNGEE come from the germline V gene.

The rearrangement links TRBV10-3 to TRBJ2-1; 8 bases are a match to TRBD1. The CDR3 is made up of 15 amino acids. V shed 6 bases and J 4 bases; nucleotides not matched to a gene: 8. Germline V CDR1 and CDR2: ENHRY, SYGVKD. For the CDR3, the DNA is TGTGCCATCAGGGGGGACAGGAACACTTACAATGAGCAGTTCTTC. Translating gives CAIRGDRNTYNEQFF.

The J gene is TRBJ2-3, the V gene TRBV4-2; tentative D call: TRBD2 (7 bases). Trimming pared 4 bases from V and 4 bases from J, leaving 15 bases between. This CDR3 is built from 15 residues. The germline gives CDR1 LGHNA, CDR2 YNFKEQ. The CDR3 DNA reads TGTGCCAGCAGCCCAAGGGGGGGGGTACCAGATACGCAGTATTTT. Translated: CASSPRGGVPDTQYF.

The chain links TRBV5-1 to TRBJ2-1; 16 bases fit TRBD2. The J segment lost 0 bases and the V segment lost 6 bases, leaving 12 bases of the junction unmatched. Germline lookup yields CDR1 SGHRS and CDR2 YFSETQ. The CDR3 runs to 20 residues. In nucleotides, the CDR3 is TGCGCCAGCATCCCGCGCCCGGGACTAGCGGGGGGGTACTCCTACAATGAGCAGTTCTTC. As protein: CASIPRPGLAGGYSYNEQFF. The full variable domain, completed using reference TRBV5-1 and TRBJ2-1, is KAGVTQTPRYLIKTRGQQVTLSCSPISGHRSVSWYQQTPGQGLQFLFEYFSETQRNKGNFPGRFSGRQFSNSRSEMNVSTLELGDSALYLCASIPRPGLAGGYSYNEQFFGPGTRLTVL.

The chain uses TRBV12-3 or TRBV12-4 and TRBJ1-6; D might be TRBD1 (5 bases). The CDR3 contains 13 residues. Trimming cost V 5 bases and J 6 bases, with 8 bases left between them. In nucleotides, the CDR3 is TGTGCCAGCAGTAGGGGTGGTAATTCACCCCTCCACTTT. Residues: CASSRGGNSPLHF.

The rearrangement joins TRBV19 to TRBJ2-3; TRBD1 agrees at 9 bases. The length of the CDR3 is 16 residues. Germline V gene data show CDR1 as LNHDA and CDR2 as SQIVND (reference sequence). V trimming: 5 bases; J trimming: 3 bases; junction bases outside the gene matches: 9. Here the CDR3 DNA reads TGTGCCAGTAGTCGCACTACAGGGGGCGAGACAGATACGCAGTATTTT. Residues: CASSRTTGGETDTQYF. The variable domain in full, with the rest retrieved from reference TRBV19 and TRBJ2-3, is DGGITQSPKYLFRKEGQNVTLSCEQNLNHDAMYWYRQDPGQGLRLIYYSQIVNDFQKGDIAEGYSVSREKKESFPLTVTSAQKNPTAFYLCASSRTTGGETDTQYFGPGTRLTVL.

Points on this clone: Sequence at one end of the junction differs from germline and may be a read error. The chain uses TRBV2 and TRBJ2-7, with 8 bases that match TRBD1. CDR1 and CDR2 (germline): SNHLY, FYNNEI. CDR3 length: 10 residues. CDR3 sequence (DNA): TGTGCCAGCAGAACGACAGGGGTCGCCTTC. Protein product: CASRTTGVAF.

V gene TRBV3-1 (or the pseudogene TRBV3-2) combines with J gene TRBJ2-7; 7 bases align to TRBD1. V was clipped by 6 bases and J by 6 bases; unmatched bases: 5. CDR1 and CDR2 (germline): LGHDT, YNNKEL (reference sequence). The CDR3 runs to 12 residues. The CDR3 reads CASRPNRGEQYF. In DNA, the CDR3 is TGTGCCAGCAGACCCAACAGGGGCGAGCAGTACTTC.

This chain links TRBV11-2 with TRBJ1-6; 8 bases are a match to TRBD1. Germline lookup yields CDR1 SGHAT and CDR2 FQNNGV. The J segment lost 7 bases and the V segment lost 5 bases, leaving 7 bases of the junction unmatched. The CDR3 has 15 amino acids. CDR3 DNA sequence: TGTGCCAGCAGCCCAGGGGGCGGATCAAATTCACCCCTCCACTTT. This sequence encodes CASSPGGGSNSPLHF.

V gene TRBV2 combines with J gene TRBJ1-2; a possible D gene is TRBD1 (6 bases). This CDR3 is 13 amino acids long. V dropped 6 bases and J dropped 4 bases, with 12 bases sitting between them. Germline CDR1 reads SNHLY; CDR2 reads FYNNEI. The DNA of the CDR3 is TGTGCCAGCAGGTCGACAGGAACCTATGGCTACACCTTC. Its translation is CASRSTGTYGYTF.